This T cell receptor (beta chain) was sequenced during a study of cytomegalovirus exposure and HLA in healthy donors. Looking at the study overall: The roughly 110 validation repertoires were reported in a later analysis to have been generated on the same platform as the 666 first-cohort repertoires.

The assay was immunoSEQ multiplex PCR, and TCRdb's table has in-frame clones only and misses some. The data contain approximately 140,000 clones, 70% to 90% of them singletons. This clone appeared a few times. Its antigen is not identified. Mismatch with germline at one junction end may stem from a read error. Germline V lookup: CDR1 SSHAT, CDR2 FNYEAQ (reference sequence). This CDR3 has 14 amino acids. Points from the study as a whole: The study labeled around 160 TCR beta chains cytomegalovirus-associated.

The sequenced material came from PBMCs. The chain uses TRBV7-7 and TRBJ2-7, with 7 bases lining up with TRBD1. The TCR was taken from a woman younger than 30 in good health and CMV-seropositive. This CDR3 is CASSASGGSYEQYF. CDR3 DNA sequence: TGTGCTAGCAGCGCGTCAGGGGGCTCCTACGAGCAGTACTTC.